This entry lists 10 T cell receptor beta chains sequenced from one sample in a study of STAT5B mutations in CD4+ large granular lymphocyte leukemia (dated by TCRdb to the early 2020s). The library relied on the immunoSEQ multiplex PCR assay. TCRdb carries this immuneACCESS record with in-frame sequences only. Its versions omit some clonotypes, under half of them owing to an unresolved V gene in the studies checked, with the rest unexplained. This sample comprises under 40,000 clones, more than 65% of them detected only once. Roughly 2.2% of the sample belongs to the ten largest clones. The sample was CD4+ T cells from blood buffy coats. These receptors were collected from a human donor in good health.

This clone has only one observation. This chain links TRBV5-1 with TRBJ2-2; possibly TRBD1 for D (6 bases). The V end lost 5 bases, the J end lost 4 bases, and 18 bases lay between the germline ends. The CDR3 totals 16 residues. Germline-derived CDR1 and CDR2 are SGHRS and YFSETQ. The CDR3 sequence is CASSSPQGSLTGELFF. CDR3 nucleotides: TGCGCCAGCAGTTCCCCTCAGGGGTCTCTCACCGGGGAGCTGTTTTTT.

The J gene is TRBJ2-7, the V gene TRBV7-2; a weak D match, TRBD1 (5 bases). Deletions cut 3 bases from V and 3 bases from J, with 9 bases between. The CDR3 totals 13 residues. Per germline, CDR1 SGHTA and CDR2 FQGNSA. The CDR3 sequence: CASSFPGFYEQYF. For the CDR3, the DNA is TGTGCCAGCAGCTTCCCAGGGTTCTACGAGCAGTACTTC. Full variable domain (missing parts from reference TRBV7-2 and TRBJ2-7): GAGVSQSPSNKVTEKGKDVELRCDPISGHTALYWYRQSLGQGLEFLIYFQGNSAPDKSGLPSDRFSAERTGGSVSTLTIQRTQQEDSAVYLCASSFPGFYEQYFGPGTRLTVT.

This chain connects TRBV6-5 to TRBJ2-1; TRBD1 matches 9 bases. The CDR3 runs 16 residues. Germline trimming cut 0 bases from V and 6 bases from J; bases unmatched to any gene: 6. Germline V gene sequence: CDR1 MNHEY, CDR2 SVGAGI. As DNA, the CDR3 is TGTGCCAGCAGTTACTCGAGCGGGACAGGGATCAATGAGCAGTTCTTC. Translated, it gives CASSYSSGTGINEQFF.

The rearrangement links TRBV19 to TRBJ2-4, with D possibly being TRBD2 (6 bases). V was shortened by 9 bases and J by 3 bases, with 18 bases between the two germline ends. The CDR3 has 15 residues. CDR1 LNHDA and CDR2 SQIVND come from the germline V gene (reference sequence). The CDR3 loop reads CASQVSGDFKNIQYF. The CDR3 region has the DNA TGTGCCAGCCAAGTGTCGGGGGACTTCAAAAACATTCAGTACTTC.

This clone has more than one count but fewer than ten. The rearrangement links TRBV2 to TRBJ1-3; D gene ambiguous. This CDR3 spans 11 amino acids. Germline V lookup: CDR1 SNHLY, CDR2 FYNNEI. V dropped 4 bases and J dropped 4 bases, with 2 bases sitting between them. The CDR3 bases are TGTGCCAGCAGTGTCGGAAACACCATATATTTT. Translating it yields CASSVGNTIYF. Combining the CDR3 with reference TRBV2 and TRBJ1-3 gives the whole variable domain EPEVTQTPSHQVTQMGQEVILRCVPISNHLYFYWYRQILGQKVEFLVSFYNNEISEKSEIFDDQFSVERPDGSNFTLKIRSTKLEDSAMYFCASSVGNTIYFGEGSWLTVV.

This rearrangement joins TRBV30 to TRBJ1-3, with 7 bases lining up with TRBD1. The CDR3 contains 15 residues. CDR1 is GTSNPN and CDR2 is SVGIG in the germline V gene (reference sequence). V dropped 0 bases and J dropped 2; count of bases not matched to a gene: 4. CDR3 in amino acids: CAWSVGQGAGNTIYF. DNA of the CDR3: TGTGCCTGGAGTGTAGGGCAGGGGGCTGGAAACACCATATATTTT.

The genes are TRBV30 and TRBJ1-3; 7 nucleotides align to TRBD1. The CDR3 has 12 amino acids. In germline, CDR1 is GTSNPN, CDR2 SVGIG (reference sequence). The trim removed 5 bases at V and 4 bases at J, leaving 2 bases unmatched. The CDR3 spells CAWDRVGNTIYF. DNA for the CDR3: TGTGCCTGGGACAGGGTCGGAAACACCATATATTTT.

The chain recombines TRBV9 with TRBJ2-7, with D perhaps assigned TRBD1 or TRBD2 (5 bases each). The CDR3 covers 14 residues. Trimming shortened V by 2 bases and J by 2 bases, and 11 bases separated the two germline ends. The germline V gene encodes CDR1 SGDLS and CDR2 YYNGEE. The CDR3 DNA follows: TGTGCCAGCAGCGTCGGGACCGACGCCTACGAGCAGTACTTC. It specifies CASSVGTDAYEQYF.

J is TRBJ1-1 and V is TRBV30, with D tentatively TRBD1 (5 bases). There are 16 residues in the CDR3. Trimming pared 0 bases from V and 1 base from J, leaving 15 bases between. Germline CDR1 GTSNPN, CDR2 SVGIG (reference sequence). CDR3 region: CAWSVKPPTANTEAFF. For the CDR3, the DNA is TGTGCCTGGAGTGTTAAGCCGCCGACAGCGAACACTGAAGCTTTCTTT.

This clone was picked up one time. This chain uses TRBV5-1 with TRBJ2-5, with D possibly called TRBD1 or TRBD2 (5 bases each). The CDR3 length is 15 residues. The V end was cut by 4 bases, the J end by 1 base, with 14 bases between. Germline CDR1 reads SGHRS; CDR2 reads YFSETQ. The CDR3 bases are TGCGCCAGCAGCCCTAGTCTGGGGACCCAAGAGACCCAGTACTTC. It specifies CASSPSLGTQETQYF.